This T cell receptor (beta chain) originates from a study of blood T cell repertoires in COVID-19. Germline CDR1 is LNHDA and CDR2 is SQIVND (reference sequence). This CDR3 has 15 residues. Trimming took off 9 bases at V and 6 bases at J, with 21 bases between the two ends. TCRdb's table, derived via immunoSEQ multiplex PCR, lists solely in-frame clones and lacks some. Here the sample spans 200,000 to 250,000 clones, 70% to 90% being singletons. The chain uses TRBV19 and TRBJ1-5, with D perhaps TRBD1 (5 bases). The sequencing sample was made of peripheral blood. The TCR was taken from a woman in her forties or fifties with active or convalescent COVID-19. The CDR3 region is CASRARWQGAQPQHF. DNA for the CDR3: TGTGCCAGCAGAGCCAGGTGGCAGGGTGCTCAGCCCCAGCATTTT.